The clone carrying this T cell receptor beta chain has just a few counts. The antigen remains unidentified. Subjects aged 18 to 65 presented with newly diagnosed hyperthyroidism of less than 2 months' duration. Exclusion followed for patients with uncontrolled infection, other autoimmune disease, pregnancy or lactation. J gave up 4 bases and V 9 bases, and 16 bases lay outside the gene matches. Germline lookup yields CDR1 LNHDA and CDR2 SQIVND (reference sequence). The CDR3 contains 18 residues. The data are from a study of T cells in Graves' hyperthyroidism and ophthalmopathy. Amplified regions were TCR beta CDR3 sequences from RNA transcripts. A set of HTBI primers served as the primers for a first-round RT-PCR of the TCR CDR3. TCRdb reprocessed the multiplex PCR reads with MiXCR, giving one entry per CDR3 protein. The table includes approximately 700,000 distinct CDR3 sequences, about 16% detected once.

Study outcomes and limitations: Blood shared most expanded thyroid clonotypes above 0.001. The model foresaw ophthalmopathy a median roughly 6.3 months prior to onset.

This receptor was identified in a man younger than 35 with Graves' hyperthyroidism. The sequenced material came from blood. The V and J genes are TRBV19 and TRBJ2-6; 9 bases agree with TRBD1. The CDR3 DNA is TGTGCCAGCACAGGCTTTGGGACAGGGAACACCGGGGCCAACGTCCTGACTTTC. This gives the protein CASTGFGTGNTGANVLTF.